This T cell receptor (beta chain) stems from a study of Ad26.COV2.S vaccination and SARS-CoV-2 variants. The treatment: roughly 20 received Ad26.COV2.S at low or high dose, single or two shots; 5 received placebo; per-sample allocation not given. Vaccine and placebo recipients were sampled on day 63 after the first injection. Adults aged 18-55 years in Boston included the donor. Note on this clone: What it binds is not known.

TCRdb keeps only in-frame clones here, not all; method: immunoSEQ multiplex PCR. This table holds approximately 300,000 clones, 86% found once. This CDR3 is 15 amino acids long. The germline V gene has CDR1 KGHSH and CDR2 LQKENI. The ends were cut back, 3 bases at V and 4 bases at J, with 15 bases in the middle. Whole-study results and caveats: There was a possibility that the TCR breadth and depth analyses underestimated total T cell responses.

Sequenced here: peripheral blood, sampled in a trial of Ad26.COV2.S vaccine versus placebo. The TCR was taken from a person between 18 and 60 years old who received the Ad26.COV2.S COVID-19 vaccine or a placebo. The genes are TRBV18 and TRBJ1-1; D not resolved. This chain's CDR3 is CASSPTPGAVTEAFF. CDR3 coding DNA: TGTGCCAGCTCACCCACTCCCGGCGCGGTCACTGAAGCTTTCTTT.